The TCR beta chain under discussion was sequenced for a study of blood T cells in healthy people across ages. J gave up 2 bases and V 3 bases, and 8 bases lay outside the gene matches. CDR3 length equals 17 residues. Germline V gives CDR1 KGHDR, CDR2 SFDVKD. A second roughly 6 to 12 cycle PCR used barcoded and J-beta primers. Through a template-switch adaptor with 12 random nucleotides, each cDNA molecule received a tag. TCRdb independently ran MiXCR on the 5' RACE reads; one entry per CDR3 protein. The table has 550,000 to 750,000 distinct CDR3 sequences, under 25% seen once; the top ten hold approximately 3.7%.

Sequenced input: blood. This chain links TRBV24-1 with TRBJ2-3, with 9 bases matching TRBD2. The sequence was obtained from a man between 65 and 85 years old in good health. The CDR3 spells CATSDGASGRYTDTQYF. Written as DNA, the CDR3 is TGTGCCACCAGTGATGGAGCGAGCGGGAGGTACACAGATACGCAGTATTTT.